This T cell receptor beta chain was found in a study of OX40 agonist ivuxolimab in advanced cancers. Study results and limitations: CD4+ and CD8+ T cells in blood underwent clonal expansion by week 6 at 0.1 to 3.0 mg/kg. The investigators did not determine what antigen specificity the expanded peripheral T cells had.

With respect to this clone: Its target is unknown.

Losses at the gene ends were 0 bases for V and 5 bases for J; bases not matched to a gene: 6. In germline, CDR1 is SGHKS, CDR2 YYEKEE (reference sequence). The CDR3 has 15 amino acids. Generated by immunoSEQ multiplex PCR, the TCRdb table keeps only in-frame clones and is missing some. This sample has roughly 60,000 clones; under 95% occur once, and the top ten carry about 0.46%. Autoimmune disease history or systemic immunosuppression led to patients being barred. The clonotype comes from an adult with an advanced solid tumor such as melanoma, head and neck, liver or kidney cancer. The sequenced sample was CD4+ or CD8+ T cells sorted from blood, obtained in a trial of the OX40 agonist ivuxolimab. This rearrangement joins TRBV5-5 to TRBJ1-1; 8 bases match TRBD1. Here the CDR3 reads CASSLGQGTQTEAFF. The CDR3, as DNA: TGTGCCAGCAGCTTGGGACAGGGGACTCAGACTGAAGCTTTCTTT. Drawing the rest from reference TRBV5-5 and TRBJ1-1, the complete variable domain is DAGVTQSPTHLIKTRGQQVTLRCSPISGHKSVSWYQQVLGQGPQFIFQYYEKEERGRGNFPDRFSARQFPNYSSELNVNALLLGDSALYLCASSLGQGTQTEAFFGQGTRLTVV.